These 15 T cell receptor beta chains were all obtained from the same sample, sequenced in a study of CXCR3-negative and CXCR3-positive naive CD8 T cells. Study conclusions and caveats: CXCR3-positive naive cells carried more hydrophobic TRB CDR3s than CXCR3-negative naive cells did.

cDNA libraries for TRB were generated by 5' RACE incorporating UMI labels. TCRdb reprocessed the 5' RACE reads and keeps a single row for each CDR3 protein, giving no DNA. The sample totals some 120,000 distinct CDR3 sequences. For these TCRs, the target antigens are not known. The specimen sequenced was naive CXCR3+ CD8+ T cells from blood. Subset denoted: CD45RO-CCR7+CD27+CD95- naive CD8+ T cells expressing CXCR3 (TNR3+). The receptors here all came from a human donor in good health. Some clones in this sample may be carry-over from other donors' samples.

The rearrangement uses TRBV29-1 and TRBJ2-1; the TCRdb call, TRBD2, lacks DNA for checking. Germline CDR1 SQVTM, CDR2 ANQGSEA. The CDR3 has 13 amino acids. The CDR3 sequence is CSVNSGGGNEQFF.

The gene calls are TRBV7-9 and TRBJ2-7; TCRdb selects TRBD1, and the lack of DNA leaves this call unchecked. The CDR3 totals 15 residues. In germline, CDR1 is SEHNR, CDR2 FQNEAQ (reference sequence). The CDR3 loop is CASSLDGQGSYEQYF. The variable domain in full, completed from reference TRBV7-9 and TRBJ2-7, reads DTGVSQNPRHKITKRGQNVTFRCDPISEHNRLYWYRQTLGQGPEFLTYFQNEAQLEKSRLLSDRFSAERPKGSFSTLEIQRTEQGDSAMYLCASSLDGQGSYEQYFGPGTRLTVT.

The chain uses TRBV9 and TRBJ2-2. Germline CDR1 and CDR2: SGDLS and YYNGEE. This CDR3 is built from 15 residues. CDR3 sequence reads: CASNHLGQSTGELFF.

J is TRBJ1-1 and V is TRBV18; there is no DNA to check the TCRdb D call of TRBD1. Germline V gene data show CDR1 as KGHSH and CDR2 as LQKENI. The CDR3 is 18 residues long. CDR3 protein: CASSPPKGQGMRNTEAFF.

CDR3 loop: CAISEAGASNTGELFF. The V call is TRBV10-3, the J call TRBJ2-2; the TCRdb call, TRBD1, lacks DNA for checking. The CDR3 runs 16 residues. The germline V gene encodes CDR1 ENHRY and CDR2 SYGVKD.

The V and J genes are TRBV5-6 and TRBJ2-1; TCRdb's D call, TRBD2, is unchecked because there is no DNA. The germline V gene encodes CDR1 SGHDT and CDR2 YYEEEE. The length of the CDR3 is 16 residues. CDR3: CASSFGTSGRSDEQFF.

This rearrangement joins TRBV7-9 to TRBJ1-2. The length of the CDR3 is 11 residues. The germline V gene has CDR1 SEHNR and CDR2 FQNEAQ (reference sequence). The chain's CDR3 is CASQGGYGYTF.

This sequence joins TRBV19 and TRBJ1-2; TCRdb returns TRBD1, unconfirmable since there is no DNA. The CDR3 is 16 residues long. The germline CDR1 and CDR2 sequences are LNHDA and SQIVND (reference sequence). CDR3 amino acids: CASSFPPGRYNYGYTF.

The J gene is TRBJ2-1, the V gene TRBV2; there is no DNA to check the TCRdb D call of TRBD1. The CDR3 contains 16 residues. Germline-derived CDR1 and CDR2 are SNHLY and FYNNEI. This CDR3 is CASKVPDRGWDNEQFF.

The rearrangement uses TRBV29-1 and TRBJ2-1; the D call from TCRdb, TRBD1, cannot be confirmed without DNA. The CDR3 covers 14 residues. CDR1 SQVTM and CDR2 ANQGSEA come from the germline V gene. CDR3 protein: CSVYGPGGHNEQFF.

The chain combines TRBV7-9 with TRBJ1-1; TCRdb's D gene call, TRBD1, goes unchecked for lack of DNA. The CDR3 length is 13 residues. In germline, CDR1 is SEHNR, CDR2 FQNEAQ (reference sequence). The CDR3: CASSTQDGLVAFF.

V gene TRBV7-9 combines with J gene TRBJ1-2; TCRdb names TRBD1, which stays unverified in the absence of DNA. CDR1 and CDR2 from the germline V gene are SEHNR and FQNEAQ (reference sequence). The CDR3 loop spans 16 amino acids. Here the CDR3 reads CASEGATRGPSYGYTF.

This chain links TRBV6-5 with TRBJ1-1. In germline, CDR1 is MNHEY, CDR2 SVGAGI. This CDR3 contains 13 residues. The CDR3 here is CASSVGMNTEAFF.

The chain combines TRBV14 with TRBJ2-1; TCRdb designates TRBD2, a call that cannot be tested without DNA. Germline values: CDR1 SGHDN, CDR2 FVKESK. CDR3 length: 16 amino acids. The CDR3 reads CASSQTSESSYNEQFF. Full variable domain (rest looked up from reference TRBV14 and TRBJ2-1): EAGVTQFPSHSVIEKGQTVTLRCDPISGHDNLYWYRRVMGKEIKFLLHFVKESKQDESGMPNNRFLAERTGGTYSTLKVQPAELEDSGVYFCASSQTSESSYNEQFFGPGTRLTVL.

The chain recombines TRBV5-1 with TRBJ2-7; TCRdb names TRBD1, which stays unverified in the absence of DNA. Germline-derived CDR1 and CDR2 are SGHRS and YFSETQ. The CDR3 loop spans 15 amino acids. CDR3 region: CASGLGQGVPYEQYF.